Included here is one TCR beta chain sequence, with context. The Seattle site enrolled patients during active infection and followed them longitudinally. The assay was immunoSEQ multiplex PCR, and TCRdb's table has in-frame clones only and misses some. The data show roughly 180,000 clones, 79% seen once. The CDR3 sequence is 15 residues long. Per germline, CDR1 SNHLY and CDR2 FYNNEI. Trimming removed 2 bases from V and 6 bases from J, with 16 bases in between. The data were taken from a study of blood T cell repertoires in COVID-19. Study-wide context: From the United States, Italy and Spain came samples of acute and convalescent COVID-19.

This rearrangement joins TRBV2 to TRBJ1-1; no firm D call. The specimen was peripheral blood. This TCR derives from a woman aged 60-70 years with COVID-19, enrolled during active disease. The CDR3 reads CASSESVAVGAEAFF. In DNA, the CDR3 is TGTGCCAGCAGTGAATCTGTCGCAGTAGGAGCTGAAGCTTTCTTT.